The rows below give T cell receptor beta chains drawn from one sample of a study of blood T cell repertoires in COVID-19. TCRdb's table, derived via immunoSEQ multiplex PCR, lists solely in-frame clones and lacks some. The sample lists 54,000 or so clones; roughly 86% were seen once. The source material was peripheral blood. Every receptor here comes from a woman aged 80 or over with acute or convalescent COVID-19. Both conserved end residues are part of each CDR3. D genes are given only for firm matches. Clone size is not always given. Where it is, it says once, few, many or a class for expanded clones.

v_gene	d_gene	abundance	j_gene	CDR3aa	CDR3nt
TRBV2	.	.	TRBJ1-2	CASSTGTPYGYTF	TGTGCCAGCAGTACCGGGACACCTTATGGCTACACCTTC
TRBV6-1	.	.	TRBJ1-6	CASSEQESSYNSPLHF	TGTGCCAGCAGTGAACAGGAAAGCTCCTATAATTCACCCCTCCACTTT
TRBV6-5	TRBD1	.	TRBJ1-6	CASTVTGLNSPLHF	TGTGCCAGCACCGTGACAGGGCTCAATTCACCCCTCCACTTT
TRBV5-6	.	.	TRBJ1-6	CASSDSPSSYNSPLHF	TGTGCCAGCAGCGACAGCCCTAGCTCCTATAATTCACCCCTCCACTTT
TRBV29-1	TRBD2	.	TRBJ2-3	CSALPRTSGSILRTDTQYF	TGCAGCGCTCTTCCCCGGACTAGCGGGAGTATCCTGCGCACAGATACGCAGTATTTT
TRBV28	.	.	TRBJ1-2	CASRPQGSGYTF	TGTGCCAGCAGACCACAGGGTTCCGGCTACACCTTC
TRBV11-2	.	once	TRBJ1-3	CASSLRKGSGNTIYF	TGTGCCAGCAGCTTACGAAAGGGGTCTGGAAACACCATATATTTT
TRBV12-3/TRBV12-4	.	few	TRBJ2-5	CASSRNGAQYF	TGTGCCAGCAGTAGAAACGGGGCCCAGTACTTC
TRBV6-1	.	.	TRBJ1-1	CASSEFLRSENTEAFF	TGTGCCAGCAGTGAATTCCTTCGCAGCGAGAACACTGAAGCTTTCTTT
TRBV3-1/TRBV3-2	TRBD2	.	TRBJ2-5	CASSQGGTSGRETQYF	TGTGCCAGCAGCCAAGGAGGGACTAGCGGGAGGGAGACCCAGTACTTC
TRBV18	TRBD1	.	TRBJ1-1	CASTSGTGGGTEAFF	TGTGCCAGCACATCCGGGACAGGGGGTGGGACTGAAGCTTTCTTT
TRBV6-1	TRBD2	.	TRBJ2-1	CASSERLAGPGYNEQFF	TGTGCCAGCAGTGAACGGCTAGCGGGACCTGGTTACAATGAGCAGTTCTTC
TRBV28	.	.	TRBJ1-6	CASSLDRDTYNSPLHF	TGTGCCAGCAGTTTGGACCGGGACACTTATAATTCACCCCTCCACTTT
TRBV30	TRBD2	.	TRBJ2-1	CAWSAGTSGFNEQFF	TGTGCCTGGAGCGCCGGGACTAGCGGATTCAATGAGCAGTTCTTC
TRBV28	.	once	TRBJ1-1	CASSLSPGTLNTEAFF	TGTGCCAGCAGTTTATCTCCAGGGACTCTTAACACTGAAGCTTTCTTT
TRBV14	.	.	TRBJ1-1	CASSQVETRNTEAFF	TGTGCCAGCAGCCAAGTTGAGACAAGAAACACTGAAGCTTTCTTT
TRBV5-1	TRBD1	.	TRBJ1-6	CASSFEQGRGNSPLHF	TGCGCCAGCAGCTTCGAACAGGGGAGAGGAAATTCACCCCTCCACTTT
TRBV6-2/TRBV6-3	TRBD1	.	TRBJ1-2	CASSRRTGAGYTF	TGTGCCAGCAGCCGGAGGACAGGGGCTGGCTACACCTTC
TRBV30	.	.	TRBJ2-4	CAWRGMGSIQYF	TGTGCCTGGAGGGGGATGGGGAGCATTCAGTACTTC
TRBV28	.	.	TRBJ2-5	CASSLLGGDQYF	TGTGCCAGCAGTTTATTAGGGGGTGACCAGTACTTC
TRBV5-1	TRBD1	.	TRBJ1-4	CASSLGTGGNLQNEKLFF	TGCGCCAGCAGCTTGGGGACAGGGGGTAACCTGCAGAATGAAAAACTGTTTTTT
TRBV19	.	.	TRBJ1-5	CASARGAPSNQPQHF	TGTGCCAGTGCCCGTGGAGCCCCTAGCAATCAGCCCCAGCATTTT
TRBV10-2	TRBD2	few	TRBJ2-1	CASRLAGGYKGNEQFF	TGCGCCAGCAGACTAGCGGGGGGATATAAGGGCAATGAGCAGTTCTTC
TRBV7-2	TRBD2	.	TRBJ2-1	CASSLSSGVGHEQFF	TGTGCCAGCAGCTTAAGTAGCGGGGTGGGGCATGAGCAGTTCTTC
TRBV5-4	TRBD2	few	TRBJ2-1	CASSFTGGINEQFF	TGTGCCAGCAGCTTCACGGGGGGTATAAATGAGCAGTTCTTC
TRBV4-1	.	once	TRBJ1-6	CASSQDHRIRGSPLHF	TGCGCCAGCAGCCAAGATCACCGGATCCGCGGTTCACCCCTCCACTTT
TRBV10-2	TRBD1	.	TRBJ1-1	CATRTGTKSEAFF	TGCGCCACCCGGACAGGGACGAAGTCTGAAGCTTTCTTT
TRBV9	.	.	TRBJ2-3	CASSVGVTF	TGTGCCAGCAGCGTAGGAGTCACTTTT
TRBV4-2	.	.	TRBJ2-2	CASSQDYGTGELFF	TGTGCCAGCAGCCAAGATTACGGCACCGGGGAGCTGTTTTTT
TRBV3-1/TRBV3-2	TRBD1	.	TRBJ1-2	CASILLGRDRGYGYTF	TGTGCCAGCATCCTATTGGGCAGGGACAGAGGATATGGCTACACCTTC
TRBV9	TRBD2	once	TRBJ2-5	CASSVNGLGRETQYF	TGTGCCAGCAGCGTTAACGGACTAGGGCGAGAGACCCAGTACTTC
TRBV5-1	TRBD2	.	TRBJ2-1	CASSFGQAGGYNEQFF	TGCGCCAGCAGCTTCGGGCAAGCGGGGGGGTACAATGAGCAGTTCTTC
TRBV6-1	.	once	TRBJ1-1	CASSEVGGNTEAFF	TGTGCCAGCAGTGAAGTTGGAGGGAACACTGAAGCTTTCTTT
TRBV2	.	.	TRBJ2-3	CASSVGGGSTDTQYF	TGTGCCAGCAGTGTGGGGGGGGGCAGCACAGATACGCAGTATTTT
TRBV11-2	.	.	TRBJ1-3	CASNRDSGNTIYF	TGTGCCAGCAATAGAGACTCTGGAAACACCATATATTTT
TRBV7-3	.	.	TRBJ2-5	CASSLELGETQYF	TGTGCCAGCAGCTTAGAGCTCGGAGAGACCCAGTACTTC
TRBV9	.	few	TRBJ1-5	CASSVEPNQPQHF	TGTGCCAGCAGCGTAGAGCCCAATCAGCCCCAGCATTTT
TRBV4-1	TRBD1	.	TRBJ1-1	CASSQMTGGASPEAFF	TGCGCCAGCAGCCAGATGACAGGGGGCGCGAGTCCTGAAGCTTTCTTT
TRBV20-1	TRBD1	.	TRBJ1-2	CSASQTGGHYGYTF	TGCAGTGCTAGTCAAACAGGGGGCCATTATGGCTACACCTTC
TRBV5-6	.	once	TRBJ2-7	CASSFTEIGEQYF	TGTGCCAGCAGCTTCACTGAAATCGGCGAGCAGTACTTC
TRBV2	.	.	TRBJ2-1	CASTGSGSSYNEQFF	TGTGCCAGCACCGGTTCGGGTAGCTCCTACAATGAGCAGTTCTTC